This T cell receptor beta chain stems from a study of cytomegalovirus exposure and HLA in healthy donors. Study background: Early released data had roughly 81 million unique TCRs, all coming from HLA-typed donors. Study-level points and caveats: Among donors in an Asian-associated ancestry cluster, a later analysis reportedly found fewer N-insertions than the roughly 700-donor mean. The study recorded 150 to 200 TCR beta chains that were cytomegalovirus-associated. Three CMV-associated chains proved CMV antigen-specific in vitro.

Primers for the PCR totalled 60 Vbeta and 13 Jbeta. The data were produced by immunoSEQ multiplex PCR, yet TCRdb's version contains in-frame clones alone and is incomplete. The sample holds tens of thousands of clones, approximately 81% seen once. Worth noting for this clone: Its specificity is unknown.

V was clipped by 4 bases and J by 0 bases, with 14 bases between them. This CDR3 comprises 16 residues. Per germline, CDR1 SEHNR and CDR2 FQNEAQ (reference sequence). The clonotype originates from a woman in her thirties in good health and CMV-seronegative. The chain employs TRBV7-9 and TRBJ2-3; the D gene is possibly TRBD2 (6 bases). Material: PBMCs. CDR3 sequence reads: CASSSPGTQSTDTQYF. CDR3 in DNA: TGTGCCAGCAGCTCCCCAGGGACTCAAAGCACAGATACGCAGTATTTT.